The 2 T cell receptor beta chains presented below share a single source sample, sequenced in a study of blood T cell repertoires in COVID-19. The protocol was immunoSEQ multiplex PCR, while the TCRdb copy is restricted to in-frame clones and leaves out a portion. The sample lists approximately 200,000 clones, 84% seen once, with approximately 5.1% in the top ten. The sequencing input was peripheral blood. Source of these receptors: an older woman who had recovered from COVID-19.

This clone was recorded once. The chain combines TRBV5-1 with TRBJ2-7; 13 bases are a match to TRBD2. J was trimmed by 5 bases and V by 4 bases; bases with no gene match: 3. The germline V gene has CDR1 SGHRS and CDR2 YFSETQ. CDR3 length equals 14 residues. The CDR3 is CASSRTSGGDEQYF. CDR3 bases: TGCGCCAGCAGCCGGACTAGCGGGGGCGACGAGCAGTACTTC.

The chain recombines TRBV19 with TRBJ2-7, with D maybe TRBD2 (6 bases). The V gene's germline CDR1 is LNHDA and CDR2 SQIVND (reference sequence). There are 14 residues in the CDR3. Deletions cut 4 bases from V and 3 bases from J, with 13 bases between. In nucleotides, the CDR3 is TGTGCCAGTAGTACAGGGACTGCCTTCTACGAGCAGTACTTC. This sequence encodes CASSTGTAFYEQYF.